The 26 T cell receptor beta chains below come from one sample, sequenced in a study of blood T cells in healthy people across ages. Through a sample-barcoded 5' primer and a J-beta primer mix, a second PCR was run for roughly 7 to 11 cycles. TCRdb reprocessed the 5' RACE reads via MiXCR and lists one record per CDR3 protein. The sample consists of approximately 800,000 distinct CDR3 sequences, about 42% of them appearing once. The specimen sequenced was blood. These receptors all come from a man aged 80 or over in good health.

This clonotype has more than one count but fewer than ten. J is TRBJ2-5 and V is TRBV28; 9 nucleotides match TRBD1. Trimming removed 5 bases from V and 5 bases from J; junction bases left unmatched: 9. CDR3 length: 15 amino acids. CDR1 MDHEN and CDR2 SYDVKM come from the germline V gene. CDR3 sequence: CASSGYRGRLETQYF. Written as DNA, the CDR3 is TGTGCCAGCAGTGGGTACAGGGGGCGCTTGGAGACCCAGTACTTC.

This clonotype has just a few counts. The rearrangement uses TRBV28 and TRBJ2-5; TRBD2 might be the D (6 bases). This CDR3 has 12 amino acids. With 3 bases removed from V and 11 bases from J, the gap between germline ends came to 13 bases. Germline CDR1 is MDHEN and CDR2 is SYDVKM. CDR3 DNA sequence: TGTGCCAGCAGTTTCGGGCCGGGGGAGCAGTACTTC. Protein: CASSFGPGEQYF.

This clonotype was observed a few times. The chain recombines TRBV28 with TRBJ1-6; D not certain. Trimming cost V 8 bases and J 12 bases, with 20 bases left between them. The CDR3 is made up of 14 amino acids. Germline V gene lookup returns CDR1 MDHEN and CDR2 SYDVKM. The CDR3 protein is CASSGRPVRKPLHF. The CDR3, as DNA: TGTGCCAGCTCTGGACGACCAGTCCGTAAACCCCTCCACTTT.

The V and J genes are TRBV9 and TRBJ2-6, with D possibly being TRBD1 (6 bases). CDR3 length equals 18 residues. Deletions cut 4 bases from V and 0 bases from J, with 17 bases between. In germline, CDR1 is SGDLS, CDR2 YYNGEE. The CDR3 here is CASSSRTASSSGANVLTF. The CDR3 coding sequence is TGTGCCAGCAGCTCCCGGACAGCCTCCAGCTCTGGGGCCAACGTCCTGACTTTC.

This chain uses TRBV15 with TRBJ1-1; D possibly corresponds to TRBD1 (5 bases). The V gene lost 5 bases and the J gene lost 0 bases, with 19 bases spanning the gap. The CDR3 totals 17 residues. Germline V CDR1 and CDR2: LNHNV, YYDKDF (reference sequence). The CDR3 sequence: CATSFAPSTVLNTEAFF. CDR3 coding DNA: TGTGCCACCAGCTTTGCCCCTTCGACAGTCCTGAACACTGAAGCTTTCTTT. The full variable domain, its missing parts supplied by reference TRBV15 and TRBJ1-1, is DAMVIQNPRYQVTQFGKPVTLSCSQTLNHNVMYWYQQKSSQAPKLLFHYYDKDFNNEADTPDNFQSRRPNTSFCFLDIRSPGLGDTAMYLCATSFAPSTVLNTEAFFGQGTRLTVV.

The chain carries TRBV20-1 and TRBJ2-3; perhaps TRBD2 as D (6 bases). The V gene lost 2 bases and the J gene lost 3 bases, with 12 bases spanning the gap. CDR3 length: 14 amino acids. Germline CDR1 DFQATT, CDR2 SNEGSKA (reference sequence). The CDR3: CSARLAGITDTQYF. DNA for the CDR3: TGCAGTGCTAGACTGGCGGGAATTACAGATACGCAGTATTTT.

This clonotype was counted only a few times. V usage is TRBV20-1 and J usage is TRBJ2-1; the match to TRBD2 covers 10 bases. The germline CDR1 and CDR2 sequences are DFQATT and SNEGSKA (reference sequence). Germline trimming cut 6 bases from V and 6 bases from J; bases unmatched to any gene: 11. CDR3 length: 15 amino acids. CDR3 amino acids: CSAQPPGLAINEQFF. Written as DNA, the CDR3 is TGCAGTGCCCAACCCCCGGGACTAGCGATCAATGAGCAGTTCTTC.

Comments on this clonotype: A read error may explain this, as a much larger clone is one base away. The rearrangement links TRBV29-1 to TRBJ2-1; no clear D. This CDR3 has 12 amino acids. V lost 7 bases to trimming and J lost 2 bases, with 9 bases between them. Germline CDR1 and CDR2: SQVTM and ANQGSEA. The CDR3 DNA is TGCAGCGCCAGACCGGCCTACAATGAGCAGTTCTTC. Protein: CSARPAYNEQFF.

This clonotype was observed a few times. The chain employs TRBV29-1 and TRBJ1-2, with 10 bases identical to TRBD1. The CDR3 has 15 residues. The V gene's germline CDR1 is SQVTM and CDR2 ANQGSEA. The ends lost 3 bases at V and 5 bases at J; junction bases unmatched: 9. CDR3 in DNA: TGCAGCGTTGAGCTGGATGACAGGGGGCATTATGGCTACACCTTC. Protein product: CSVELDDRGHYGYTF.

The chain is built from TRBV15 and TRBJ2-6; no definite D call. CDR1 and CDR2 from the germline V gene are LNHNV and YYDKDF (reference sequence). The CDR3 consists of 13 residues. V dropped 4 bases and J dropped 4 bases, with 5 bases sitting between them. The CDR3 spells CATSIVGANVLTF. The CDR3 DNA is TGTGCCACCAGCATCGTGGGGGCCAACGTCCTGACTTTC.

A note on this clonotype: A read error may account for a junction end that differs from germline. This sequence joins TRBV20-1 and TRBJ2-1, with a tentative D call TRBD1 (6 bases). CDR1 is DFQATT, CDR2 SNEGSKA, per germline (reference sequence). The CDR3 sequence is 14 residues long. This chain's CDR3 is CSASGQNSYDEQFF. The CDR3 DNA follows: TGCAGTGCGTCGGGACAAAATTCCTACGATGAGCAGTTCTTC.

The chain combines TRBV7-3 with TRBJ2-5, with 8 bases that match TRBD2. Matching the DNA end better, TRBJ2-7 makes the J call doubtful. Germline CDR1 and CDR2: SGHTA and FQGTGA. The CDR3 covers 15 residues. This chain's CDR3 is CASSLSAGAYYEQYF. The CDR3, as DNA: TGTGCCAGCAGCTTATCAGCGGGAGCTTATTACGAGCAGTACTTC.

The chain couples TRBV5-6 to TRBJ2-4; a possible D gene is TRBD1 (5 bases). The J call is in doubt because the DNA end fits TRBJ2-7 better. The CDR3 has 14 residues. From germline, CDR1 is SGHDT and CDR2 YYEEEE. DNA for the CDR3: TGTGCCAGCTCCTCGACAGAGGTTCGTGGCGAGCAGTACTTC. Translation gives CASSSTEVRGEQYF.

This chain connects TRBV5-6 to TRBJ2-1; 7 nucleotides line up with TRBD1. CDR1 is SGHDT, CDR2 YYEEEE, per germline. This CDR3 has 17 residues. Trimming removed 0 bases from V and 2 bases from J; junction bases left unmatched: 8. CDR3 DNA sequence: TGTGCCAGCAGCTTGGACCAAGGGACAGCTACCTACAATGAGCAGTTCTTC. It encodes CASSLDQGTATYNEQFF.

This clonotype was recorded a few times. V and J are TRBV7-7 and TRBJ2-1; 8 nucleotides line up with TRBD2. Trimming took 5 bases from V and 8 from J; bases not matched to a gene: 8. The CDR3 is made up of 14 amino acids. Germline CDR1 SSHAT, CDR2 FNYEAQ (reference sequence). Written as DNA, the CDR3 is TGTGCCAGCAGCCCTCGTCCAGCGGGGGATGAGCAGTTCTTC. Translating it yields CASSPRPAGDEQFF.

The gene calls are TRBV10-3 and TRBJ2-1; the match to TRBD2 covers 10 bases. The germline V gene encodes CDR1 ENHRY and CDR2 SYGVKD. The CDR3 sequence is 14 residues long. The V and J ends lost 7 bases and 8 bases, in that order; junction bases with no gene match: 8. CDR3 sequence (DNA): TGTGCCATCAACCAGCGGGAGGGCCAGGATGAGCAGTTCTTC. Amino acids: CAINQREGQDEQFF.

This clonotype was observed many times. The chain joins TRBV25-1 to TRBJ2-4, with D tentatively TRBD1 (5 bases). Germline CDR1 is MGHDK and CDR2 is SYGVNS. V dropped 3 bases and J dropped 8 bases, with 20 bases sitting between them. This CDR3 contains 16 residues. As DNA, the CDR3 is TGTGCCAGCAGTGAGAAGGGTCAGGGTAAAGGGTACATTCAGTACTTC. It is translated as CASSEKGQGKGYIQYF.

The rearrangement uses TRBV6-2 or TRBV6-3 and TRBJ1-5; TRBD1 might be the D (5 bases). The CDR3 consists of 13 residues. Trimming removed 7 bases at V and 7 bases at J, with 14 bases between. CDR1 and CDR2 from the germline V gene are MNHEY and SVGEGT. In DNA, the CDR3 is TGTGCCAGCACCAGGGAGAGAGGGCAGCCCCAGCATTTT. Translated: CASTRERGQPQHF.

In its sample, this clonotype was seen many times. The V and J genes are TRBV5-1 and TRBJ2-7; 7 bases line up with TRBD1. V was clipped by 2 bases and J by 2 bases; unmatched bases: 4. The CDR3 is 14 residues long. CDR1 and CDR2 (germline): SGHRS, YFSETQ. CDR3 residues: CASSFQGEPYEQYF. The CDR3 coding sequence is TGCGCCAGCAGCTTCCAGGGGGAACCCTACGAGCAGTACTTC.

In its sample, this clonotype was seen a few times. The J gene is TRBJ2-1, the V gene TRBV12-3 or TRBV12-4, with 8 bases fitting TRBD2. The CDR3 extends over 16 amino acids. V shed 3 bases, J shed 3 bases, and the junction held 7 bases outside the gene matches. This CDR3 reads CASSFGLSGGYNEQFF. The CDR3 DNA is TGTGCCAGCAGTTTTGGTTTAAGCGGGGGCTACAATGAGCAGTTCTTC.

This rearrangement joins TRBV30 to TRBJ2-4; 7 bases are a match to TRBD2. The J call is in doubt because the DNA end fits TRBJ2-7 better. The CDR3 length is 15 residues. The V gene's germline CDR1 is GTSNPN and CDR2 SVGIG (reference sequence). CDR3 DNA: TGTGCCTGGACCCGCATGAAGCGGGGACCCTACGAGCAGTACTTC. Its protein is CAWTRMKRGPYEQYF.

V and J are TRBV6-1 and TRBJ2-3; weak D call: TRBD2 (7 bases). CDR1 is MNHNS, CDR2 SASEGT, per germline. The CDR3 is 17 amino acids. V lost 5 bases, J lost 2 bases, and 20 bases lay in between. The CDR3 is CASSLFWGRELTDTQYF. As DNA, the CDR3 is TGTGCCAGCAGTCTCTTCTGGGGGCGGGAGCTCACAGATACGCAGTATTTT.

The chain links TRBV7-2 to TRBJ2-3; D remains ambiguous. The CDR3 extends over 16 amino acids. CDR1 is SGHTA, CDR2 FQGNSA, per germline. Trimming took 1 base from V and 1 from J, leaving 12 bases between them. The DNA of the CDR3 is TGTGCCAGCAGCTTAGGTGGCCAACCGGGCACAGATACGCAGTATTTT. Residues: CASSLGGQPGTDTQYF.

This clonotype was found once. The chain recombines TRBV28 with TRBJ2-5; D perhaps matches TRBD1 (5 bases). Gene TRBJ2-7 matches the end of the DNA better, so the J call may be wrong. Per the germline V gene, CDR1 is MDHEN and CDR2 is SYDVKM. The CDR3 has 13 amino acids. CDR3 in DNA: TGTGCCAGCAGGGGCAGGGTTGTTTACGAGCAGTACTTC. The encoded protein is CASRGRVVYEQYF.

The genes are TRBV5-1 and TRBJ2-1; TRBD2 aligns across 9 bases. CDR3 length: 15 amino acids. V was pared by 4 bases and J by 8 bases, with 10 bases of the junction left unmatched. The germline V gene encodes CDR1 SGHRS and CDR2 YFSETQ. The CDR3 DNA is TGCGCCAGCAGCATACGACTAGCGGCGGGGGATGAGCAGTTCTTC. Translation: CASSIRLAAGDEQFF.

The table lists this clonotype with a few counts. The J gene is TRBJ1-4, the V gene TRBV7-2, with D perhaps TRBD1 (6 bases). Per the germline V gene, CDR1 is SGHTA and CDR2 is FQGNSA. The CDR3 runs 15 residues. V was clipped by 1 base and J by 8 bases, with 14 bases between them. The CDR3 DNA sequence: TGTGCCAGCAGCTTAGTTGGGCAGGGGAGGGAAAAACTGTTTTTT. It codes for CASSLVGQGREKLFF.